This record looks at one T cell receptor beta chain sequence and its context. Germline V gene data show CDR1 as SGHRS and CDR2 as YFSETQ. The CDR3 consists of 16 residues. V dropped 1 base and J dropped 5; count of bases not matched to a gene: 9. Sequencing was performed with immunoSEQ multiplex PCR; in TCRdb, only in-frame clones are kept and a portion is missing. This sample yields tens of thousands of clones, of which 93% are seen a single time; around 0.21% belongs to the top ten. The data originate from a study of CD4 T cells in relation to SARS-CoV-2 and coronaviruses. CD4+ T cells from unexposed donors were obtained before the COVID-19 pandemic (2011-2018).

This chain joins TRBV5-1 and TRBJ2-1; 7 positions match TRBD2. Sequenced input: naive CD4+ T cells from PBMCs. Subset: naive CD4+ T cells isolated by negative enrichment. The clonotype originates from a human donor in good health. The CDR3: CASSLWGGNGNNEQFF. The CDR3 DNA sequence: TGCGCCAGCAGCTTGTGGGGGGGAAACGGTAACAATGAGCAGTTCTTC.